The entry below describes one T cell receptor (beta chain). Its antigen is not known. At the DNA level, this CDR3 is encoded by other sequences in the same sample as well. This entry is derived from a study of shared clonotypes between healthy human individuals. Study conclusions and caveats: In a few donors, around 5% of naive CD4 clonotypes appeared in common.

Naive CD8 cells were CD45RO-negative, positively selected for CCR7, excluding terminally differentiated effector memory CD45RA+ cells. Per germline, CDR1 MNHEY and CDR2 SMNVEV (reference sequence). V lost 2 bases to trimming and J lost 1 base, with 5 bases between them. The CDR3 contains 14 residues. Here immunoSEQ multiplex PCR was the method, and the copy in TCRdb shows in-frame clones only, minus some. The sample has around 2,000,000 clones; under 95% are singletons. This clonotype was obtained from a man aged 18 to 29 in good health. Some clones in this sample may be carry-over from other donors' samples. J is TRBJ2-2 and V is TRBV27, with D tentatively TRBD2 (5 bases). Sequenced input: naive CD8+ T cells from PBMCs. The CDR3 DNA is TGTGCCAGCAGTTTAGCGGGGAACACCGGGGAGCTGTTTTTT. Protein product: CASSLAGNTGELFF.